This T cell receptor beta chain appears in the sequencing data of a study of cytomegalovirus exposure and HLA in healthy donors. Overall study findings and caveats: Analysis was carried out at a later point, and it linked a missense DCLRE1C variant to TCR beta V- and J-gene trimming.

The junction had 8 bases not matched to a gene; V was cut back by 0 bases and J by 0 bases. The CDR3 has 19 amino acids. Germline V gene lookup returns CDR1 KGHSH and CDR2 LQKENI. Points on this clone: The antigen remains unidentified.

Vbeta (60) and Jbeta (13) primers were used in the PCR. Method: immunoSEQ multiplex PCR; TCRdb's copy keeps in-frame clones and lacks some. The profile covers around 190,000 clones, with over 65% appearing a single time and 3.4% taken by the ten largest. The sequenced sample was PBMCs. The chain combines TRBV18 with TRBJ2-1, with 10 bases aligning to TRBD2. This TCR was recovered from a man in his forties or fifties in good health and CMV-seropositive. The CDR3 nucleotides read TGTGCCAGCTCACCACCAGGCCTAGCGGGGGTCAGCTCCTACAATGAGCAGTTCTTC. This translates into CASSPPGLAGVSSYNEQFF.